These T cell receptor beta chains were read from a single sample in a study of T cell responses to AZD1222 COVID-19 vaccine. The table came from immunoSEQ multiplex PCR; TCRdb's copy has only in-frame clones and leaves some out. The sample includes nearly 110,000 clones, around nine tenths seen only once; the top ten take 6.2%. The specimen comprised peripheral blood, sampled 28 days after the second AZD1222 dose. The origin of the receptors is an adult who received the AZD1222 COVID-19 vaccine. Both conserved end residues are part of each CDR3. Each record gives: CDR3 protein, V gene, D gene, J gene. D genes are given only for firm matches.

CDR3: CASSLGGGGSYEQYF
V: TRBV6-5
D: -
J: TRBJ2-7

CDR3: CASGLADRVQYF
V: TRBV6-5
D: -
J: TRBJ2-7

CDR3: CASSTTGTGYEQYF
V: TRBV5-1
D: TRBD1
J: TRBJ2-7

CDR3: CASSLDSNQPQHF
V: TRBV5-5
D: -
J: TRBJ1-5

CDR3: CASSVGRRYEQYF
V: TRBV12-3/TRBV12-4
D: -
J: TRBJ2-7

CDR3: CAISSGASSYEQYF
V: TRBV10-3
D: TRBD2
J: TRBJ2-7

CDR3: CASSEGQGWRQPQHF
V: TRBV6-1
D: TRBD1
J: TRBJ1-5

CDR3: CASSIEGRVANYGYTF
V: TRBV19
D: -
J: TRBJ1-2

CDR3: CASNRGATNEKLFF
V: TRBV9
D: -
J: TRBJ1-4

CDR3: CASSRGGMGSYNEQFF
V: TRBV28
D: -
J: TRBJ2-1

CDR3: CASSLGDTQETQYF
V: TRBV5-1
D: -
J: TRBJ2-5

CDR3: CATQITYEQYF
V: TRBV7-2
D: -
J: TRBJ2-7

CDR3: CASSSRQGGEKLFF
V: TRBV6-5
D: TRBD1
J: TRBJ1-4

CDR3: CASLGGGPGETQYF
V: TRBV28
D: -
J: TRBJ2-5

CDR3: CSVTGQVNQPQHF
V: TRBV29-1
D: TRBD1
J: TRBJ1-5

CDR3: CASSPAGLAGNYEQYF
V: TRBV5-1
D: TRBD2
J: TRBJ2-7

CDR3: CSARGSGELFF
V: TRBV20-1
D: -
J: TRBJ2-2

CDR3: CASSLGTRNTGELFF
V: TRBV11-2
D: -
J: TRBJ2-2

CDR3: CASSSNRARGYTF
V: TRBV6-5
D: -
J: TRBJ1-2

CDR3: CASSPSAGQFYGYTF
V: TRBV11-2
D: -
J: TRBJ1-2

CDR3: CASSDQVLGLGTQYF
V: TRBV19
D: -
J: TRBJ2-5

CDR3: CAISGALNQPQHF
V: TRBV10-3
D: -
J: TRBJ1-5

CDR3: CASSAEGIVGYTF
V: TRBV5-1
D: -
J: TRBJ1-2

CDR3: CASSEIITDTQYF
V: TRBV7-9
D: -
J: TRBJ2-3

CDR3: CASSPPLGDYGYTF
V: TRBV28
D: -
J: TRBJ1-2

CDR3: CATSRDRNTEAFF
V: TRBV15
D: -
J: TRBJ1-1

CDR3: CASSLRTGEVYEQYF
V: TRBV11-1
D: TRBD1
J: TRBJ2-7

CDR3: CASSLVEGPNYGYTF
V: TRBV7-9
D: -
J: TRBJ1-2

CDR3: CASSPDLSPGGNSPLHF
V: TRBV18
D: TRBD1
J: TRBJ1-6

CDR3: CASSYFSGYQETQYF
V: TRBV6-5
D: -
J: TRBJ2-5

CDR3: CASSPGQGGEKLFF
V: TRBV18
D: TRBD1
J: TRBJ1-4

CDR3: CASSLVGRERGYTF
V: TRBV5-4
D: -
J: TRBJ1-2

CDR3: CASSRAGGQGYTF
V: TRBV7-2
D: -
J: TRBJ1-2

CDR3: CASTDAGGDLGPQHF
V: TRBV10-2
D: -
J: TRBJ1-5

CDR3: CASSLRDSANYGYTF
V: TRBV28
D: TRBD1
J: TRBJ1-2

CDR3: CASSKGGGETEQYF
V: TRBV21-1
D: -
J: TRBJ2-7

CDR3: CASSEMTSGRGQETQYF
V: TRBV2
D: TRBD2
J: TRBJ2-5

CDR3: CASSIRPDTGELFF
V: TRBV9
D: -
J: TRBJ2-2

CDR3: CASRRQGAVTGELFF
V: TRBV11-2
D: TRBD1
J: TRBJ2-2

CDR3: CASSPEQGKGEAFF
V: TRBV18
D: -
J: TRBJ1-1

CDR3: CASRPGTRNTEAFF
V: TRBV10-2
D: -
J: TRBJ1-1

CDR3: CASSQGLREANYGYTF
V: TRBV4-1
D: -
J: TRBJ1-2

CDR3: CASSPGGNEQFF
V: TRBV4-1
D: -
J: TRBJ2-1

CDR3: CASTGRRNTGELFF
V: TRBV7-9
D: -
J: TRBJ2-2

CDR3: CASSLVPGGNTIYF
V: TRBV7-6
D: -
J: TRBJ1-3

CDR3: CASSSWDTEAFF
V: TRBV5-4
D: -
J: TRBJ1-1

CDR3: CASSLARGYTEAFF
V: TRBV5-1
D: -
J: TRBJ1-1

CDR3: CASSEFGGQSTEAFF
V: TRBV6-1
D: -
J: TRBJ1-1

CDR3: CASSWKTSGGFNEQFF
V: TRBV5-1
D: TRBD2
J: TRBJ2-1

CDR3: CASSQVGNSPLHF
V: TRBV14
D: -
J: TRBJ1-6

CDR3: CASSRKDRGGGNTIYF
V: TRBV27
D: -
J: TRBJ1-3

CDR3: CASNPIGTGELFF
V: TRBV6-6
D: -
J: TRBJ2-2

CDR3: CASSLPREVGGYTF
V: TRBV11-2
D: -
J: TRBJ1-2